Below, one T cell receptor beta chain is given with its context. Antigen specificity is unknown. This specimen comes from a study of graft-versus-host responses after intestinal transplantation. Study information: Anti-thymocyte globulin induction, then tacrolimus and steroids for around 3 years, went to all recipients.

This CDR3 is 14 amino acids long. V dropped 5 bases and J dropped 0 bases, with 9 bases sitting between them. Germline V gives CDR1 SGHTA, CDR2 FQGTGA. Sequenced by immunoSEQ multiplex PCR; TCRdb stores in-frame clones only, minus some. The table records approximately 60,000 clones, approximately 91% of them present only once. The receptor comes from a human donor who was the organ donor for an intestinal transplant. The sample was unstimulated CD8+ T cells sorted from spleen or lymph node cells, taken before transplant. V and J are TRBV7-3 and TRBJ2-3; D is unresolved. CDR3 amino acids: CASSHLGSTDTQYF. As DNA, the CDR3 is TGTGCCAGCAGCCATCTAGGTAGCACAGATACGCAGTATTTT.